This T cell receptor beta chain was captured in a study of response to subunit inactivated influenza vaccine. This clonotype was detected only a few times. As yet, its antigen is unknown. Study findings and constraints: Each seasonal flu vaccination may recruit only limited new T cells, authors suggested.

TCRdb re-called the RT-PCR reads with MiXCR, one entry per CDR3 protein. The sample shows 650,000 to 800,000 distinct CDR3 sequences, roughly 14% of them seen only once. This clonotype was obtained from a man aged 50 or older who received an inactivated influenza vaccine. The sequencing here drew on PBMCs from blood, taken about 14 days before vaccination.

In DNA, the CDR3 is TGTGCCAGCAGCCAAGATGGCTCGGCCCCCACAGAGACCCAGTACTTC. Translated, it gives CASSQDGSAPTETQYF. This rearrangement joins TRBV3-1 to TRBJ2-5, with no clear D. V lost 0 bases, J lost 4 bases, and 15 bases lay in between. The CDR3 loop spans 16 amino acids. From germline, CDR1 is LGHDT and CDR2 YNNKEL (reference sequence).